This TCR beta chain was identified in a study of cytomegalovirus exposure and HLA in healthy donors. Germline values: CDR1 SEHNR, CDR2 FQNEAQ (reference sequence). The trim removed 5 bases at V and 5 bases at J, leaving 11 bases unmatched. The CDR3 is 16 amino acids. The PCR ran on 60 Vbeta and 13 Jbeta primers. The assay was immunoSEQ multiplex PCR, and TCRdb's table has in-frame clones only and misses some. This table has around 170,000 clones, over 70% appearing once. Findings and caveats of the study: Cytomegalovirus-associated status was assigned to roughly 160 TCR beta chains. With further analysis later on, most CMV-associated TCR beta chains appeared HLA-restricted. Being productive about 87% or about 30% of the time was typical of most TCR beta V segments in an earlier analysis. A few CMV-associated chains were confirmed in vitro to be specific for CMV antigens.

In its sample, this clone was seen once. The antigen is undetermined. The sample contains more than one DNA sequence encoding this CDR3. The source material was PBMCs. The rearrangement joins TRBV7-9 to TRBJ2-5; 10 positions match TRBD1. This TCR was sampled from a man in his fifties or sixties in good health and CMV-seronegative. This CDR3 is CASSAFDRGRGETQYF. CDR3 in DNA: TGTGCCAGCAGCGCCTTCGACAGGGGGCGGGGGGAGACCCAGTACTTC.